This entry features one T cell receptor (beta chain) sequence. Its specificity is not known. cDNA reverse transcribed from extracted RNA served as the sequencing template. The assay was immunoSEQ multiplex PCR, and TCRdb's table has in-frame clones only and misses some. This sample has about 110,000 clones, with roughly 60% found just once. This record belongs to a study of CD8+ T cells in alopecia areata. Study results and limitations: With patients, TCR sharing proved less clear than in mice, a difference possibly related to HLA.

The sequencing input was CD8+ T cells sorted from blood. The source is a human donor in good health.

The CDR3 DNA reads TGTGCCAGCACCCCCCCTGGGGCAGGGCGAGAGCAGTACTTC. Residues: CASTPPGAGREQYF. The V call is TRBV28, the J call TRBJ2-7; perhaps TRBD1 as D (5 bases). Trimming removed 7 bases from V and 7 bases from J, with 20 bases in between. CDR3 length: 14 amino acids. CDR1 is MDHEN and CDR2 is SYDVKM in the germline V gene.